The present TCR beta chain was sequenced within a study of control samples from healthy donors and cancer patients. Libraries were prepared by immunoSEQ multiplex PCR; TCRdb keeps only in-frame clonotypes and omits some of them. The table shows roughly 76,000 clones, with about 94% occurring only once. Germline lookup yields CDR1 SGHRS and CDR2 YFSETQ. The ends lost 3 bases at V and 6 bases at J; junction bases unmatched: 6. This CDR3 spans 16 amino acids. The source material was blood. The chain carries TRBV5-1 and TRBJ2-1; 13 nucleotides line up with TRBD2. The TCR originated in a woman younger than 35 in good health. Written as DNA, the CDR3 is TGCGCCAGCAGCTGGACTAGCGGGAGCGGAGGCAATGAGCAGTTCTTC. Translating gives CASSWTSGSGGNEQFF. The entire variable domain, with the rest obtained from reference TRBV5-1 and TRBJ2-1, is as follows: KAGVTQTPRYLIKTRGQQVTLSCSPISGHRSVSWYQQTPGQGLQFLFEYFSETQRNKGNFPGRFSGRQFSNSRSEMNVSTLELGDSALYLCASSWTSGSGGNEQFFGPGTRLTVL.